The 32 T cell receptor beta chains below were found in one sample sequenced in a study of T cells in women clearing cervical HPV infection. The method was immunoSEQ multiplex PCR; TCRdb's version includes in-frame clones alone and lacks a portion of them. The sample holds about 15,000 clones. The material sequenced was blood buffy coat. The receptors originated from a woman between 18 and 69 years old with a cervical HPV16 infection that either progressed to CIN3+ or cleared (not recorded which).

Details on this clone: One end of the junction fails to match germline, which may point to a read error. With the read ending 3 residues before the CDR3 end, the germline J gene is used to fill in that end. This rearrangement joins TRBV4-2 to TRBJ1-3; D not certain. CDR3 size: 16 residues. CDR1 and CDR2 from the germline V gene are LGHNA and YNFKEQ. CDR3 DNA, as far as it was read: TGCGCCAGCAGCCCCCAAGCCGCGATAGCTGGAAACACC. Its translation is CASSPQAAIAGNT. The whole CDR3 sequence reads CASSPQAAIAGNTIYF.

As to this clone: The read gets to within 3 residues of the CDR3 end, and the germline J gene fills in the rest. The rearrangement links TRBV6-2 or TRBV6-3 to TRBJ1-1, with 8 bases that match TRBD1. The J segment lost 1 base and the V segment lost 7 bases, leaving 8 bases of the junction unmatched. The CDR3 is 15 amino acids. Germline V CDR1 and CDR2: MNHEY, SVGEGT. The CDR3 is CASKFRQGANTEAFF. Partial CDR3 DNA: TGTGCCAGCAAGTTTAGGCAGGGGGCGAACACTGAA.

About this clone: The CDR3 end is not reached by the read, which stops 3 residues before it; the germline J gene fills it in. This chain connects TRBV14 to TRBJ2-7, with 11 bases lining up with TRBD2. Germline V lookup: CDR1 SGHDN, CDR2 FVKESK. Unmatched junction bases numbered 5, after V lost 1 base and J lost 3 bases. The CDR3 spans 16 residues. CDR3 DNA (partial): TGTGCCAGCAGCCAAGCTAAGGGACTAGCGGTCTACGAG. It is translated as CASSQAKGLAVYE. The full CDR3 protein reads CASSQAKGLAVYEQYF.

As regards this clone: The observed sequence ends 3 residues before the CDR3 terminus, with the missing tail filled in from the germline J gene. V usage is TRBV7-2 and J usage is TRBJ2-3, with 10 bases matching TRBD2. The ends lost 3 bases at V and 5 bases at J; junction bases unmatched: 5. This CDR3 is built from 15 residues. Germline-derived CDR1 and CDR2 are SGHTA and FQGNSA. CDR3: CASSFTSGIVDTQYF. The CDR3 DNA, read in part, is TGTGCCAGCAGCTTCACTAGCGGGATCGTAGATACG.

In the case of this clone: The CDR3 end lies 3 residues beyond the end of the read and is filled in from the germline J gene. The chain joins TRBV5-1 to TRBJ2-2; possibly TRBD1 for D (6 bases). CDR3 length: 17 amino acids. Germline V gene data show CDR1 as SGHRS and CDR2 as YFSETQ. The V and J ends lost 3 bases and 3 bases respectively, with 18 bases between them. The DNA read from the CDR3 is TGCGCCAGCAGCTCTGAAGGCCCGGACAGCTACACCGGGGAG. It specifies CASSSEGPDSYTGE. The CDR3, in full, reads CASSSEGPDSYTGELFF.

Concerning this clone: Read data end 3 residues before the CDR3 end; the end is taken from the germline J gene. The chain couples TRBV6-1 to TRBJ2-7, with 12 bases identical to TRBD1. The junction had 9 bases not matched to a gene; V was cut back by 4 bases and J by 5 bases. Germline loops: CDR1 MNHNS, CDR2 SASEGT. This CDR3 comprises 16 residues. Partial CDR3 DNA: TGTGCCAGCAGTGCGCAAACCGGGACAGGGGGCGACGAG. Translated: CASSAQTGTGGDE. The full CDR3 protein reads CASSAQTGTGGDEQYF.

On this clone: From the germline J gene comes the end of the CDR3, since the read stops 3 residues before it. The rearrangement joins TRBV5-1 to TRBJ1-6, with TRBD1 matching 8 bases. The germline V gene has CDR1 SGHRS and CDR2 YFSETQ. This CDR3 is built from 17 residues. The J segment lost 2 bases and the V segment lost 4 bases, leaving 8 bases of the junction unmatched. The CDR3 sequence is CASSKPGQVPYNSPLHF. The sequenced part of the CDR3 DNA is TGCGCCAGCAGCAAGCCGGGACAGGTTCCCTATAATTCACCC.

About this clone: The CDR3 end lies 3 residues beyond the end of the read and is filled in from the germline J gene. The rearrangement links TRBV2 to TRBJ1-2; possible D gene TRBD1, 5 bases. Germline-derived CDR1 and CDR2 are SNHLY and FYNNEI. The CDR3 is made up of 12 amino acids. The part of the CDR3 DNA that was read is TGTGCCAGCACCAGACAGAGCTACGAC. Translated, it gives CASTRQSYD. The whole CDR3 sequence reads CASTRQSYDYTF.

A word on this clone: Sequencing ends 3 residues short of the CDR3 end; the germline J gene provides the rest. J is TRBJ1-2 and V is TRBV18, with TRBD1 matching over 8 bases. With V trimmed by 4 bases and J by 2 bases, 9 bases remained unmatched. The CDR3 is 16 amino acids. Germline CDR1 and CDR2: KGHSH and LQKENI. The CDR3 sequence: CASSLETQGANYGYTF. CDR3 DNA (partial): TGTGCCAGCTCACTAGAGACGCAGGGGGCCAACTATGGC.

The CDR3 DNA, read in part, is TGTGCCAGCAGTCAGGGAAGTGGGTCCTACGAG. It translates to CASSQGSGSYE. The whole CDR3 sequence reads CASSQGSGSYEQYF. This chain connects TRBV2 to TRBJ2-7, with D maybe TRBD1 (5 bases). Read sequence stops 3 residues before the CDR3 end, and the germline J gene provides the missing end. The V gene's germline CDR1 is SNHLY and CDR2 FYNNEI. The CDR3 length is 14 residues. Trimming took 5 bases from V and 1 from J, leaving 12 bases between them.

With respect to this clone: The read falls 3 residues short of the CDR3 end, and the missing part is taken from the germline J gene. V usage is TRBV11-2 and J usage is TRBJ1-6; D uncertain. Germline assignment: CDR1 SGHAT and CDR2 FQNNGV. V gave up 5 bases and J gave up 8 bases, with 16 bases separating them. The CDR3 is 15 residues long. The DNA read from the CDR3 is TGTGCCAGCAGCCCTAACGGCAGGAGTTATTCACCC. It specifies CASSPNGRSYSP. The entire CDR3 protein is CASSPNGRSYSPLHF. The complete variable domain, with remaining parts taken from reference TRBV11-2 and TRBJ1-6, reads EAGVAQSPRYKIIEKRQSVAFWCNPISGHATLYWYQQILGQGPKLLIQFQNNGVVDDSQLPKDRFSAERLKGVDSTLKIQPAKLEDSAVYLCASSPNGRSYSPLHFGNGTRLTVT.

As for this clone: The sequenced fragment ends 3 residues before the CDR3 boundary, so the rest is inferred from the germline J gene. The V call is TRBV20-1, the J call TRBJ2-2, with TRBD1 identical over 8 bases. The germline CDR1 and CDR2 sequences are DFQATT and SNEGSKA (reference sequence). The length of the CDR3 is 14 residues. This CDR3 is CSAETGVNNSPLFF. CDR3 DNA (partial): TGCAGTGCTGAGACAGGGGTTAATAATTCACCG.

On this clone itself: From the germline J gene comes the end of the CDR3, since the read stops 3 residues before it. The rearrangement links TRBV7-9 to TRBJ2-5; D may be TRBD2 (5 bases). The V gene's germline CDR1 is SEHNR and CDR2 FQNEAQ (reference sequence). The CDR3 totals 13 residues. Trimming took 5 bases from V and 3 from J, leaving 10 bases between them. The covered CDR3 bases are TGTGCCAGCAGCCGGAGCGGAAAAGAGACC. Its protein is CASSRSGKET. The full-length CDR3 reads as CASSRSGKETQYF.

The chain's CDR3 is CASSFGFGYTF. The part of the CDR3 DNA that was read is TGTGCCAGCAGTTTCGGGTTTGGC. This chain connects TRBV6-2 or TRBV6-3 to TRBJ1-2; no definite D call. From the germline J gene comes the end of the CDR3, since the read stops 3 residues before it. Germline V gene data show CDR1 as MNHEY and CDR2 as SVGEGT. Trimming took off 4 bases at V and 7 bases at J, with 7 bases between the two ends. The CDR3 is 11 residues long.

Concerning this clone: Compared with germline, one end of the junction differs, possibly owing to a read error. From the germline J gene comes the end of the CDR3, since the read stops 3 residues before it. This sequence joins TRBV4-2 and TRBJ2-3, with 7 bases identical to TRBD2. Germline V CDR1 and CDR2: LGHNA, YNFKEQ. The CDR3 is 16 amino acids. CDR3 DNA (partial): TGCGCCAGCAGCCAAAGTCCAGCGGGGAACACAGATACG. This translates into CASSQSPAGNTDT. The complete CDR3 protein is CASSQSPAGNTDTQYF.

Remarks on this clone: The read ends 3 residues early relative to the CDR3; the germline J gene fills the gap. The sample carries other DNA sequences with the same CDR3. The V and J genes are TRBV6-2 or TRBV6-3 and TRBJ1-3, with D possibly matching TRBD1 (6 bases). The CDR3 is 14 residues long. From germline, CDR1 is MNHEY and CDR2 SVGEGT. V was pared by 7 bases and J by 4 bases, with 14 bases between. The CDR3 DNA, read in part, is TGTGCCAGCACCCCACGCGGGGGCGGAAACACC. It encodes CASTPRGGGNT. The CDR3 as a whole reads CASTPRGGGNTIYF.

In regard to this clone: The read stops 3 residues short of the end of the CDR3; the missing end is completed from the germline J gene. The chain has TRBV7-8 and TRBJ1-5, with 9 nucleotides matching TRBD1. From germline, CDR1 is SGHVS and CDR2 FQNEAQ. The CDR3 extends over 17 amino acids. V gave up 5 bases and J gave up 2 bases; unmatched junction bases: 10. CDR3 residues: CASSLDRGRGGNQPQHF. CDR3 bases read: TGTGCCAGCAGCCTCGACAGGGGGAGAGGTGGCAATCAGCCC.

With respect to this clone: The CDR3 is cut off 3 residues early in the read; its end comes from the germline J gene. The chain uses TRBV5-1 and TRBJ2-1; the match to TRBD2 covers 10 bases. Germline V gene sequence: CDR1 SGHRS, CDR2 YFSETQ. Germline trimming cut 0 bases from V and 8 bases from J; bases unmatched to any gene: 2. This CDR3 comprises 14 residues. The CDR3 reads CASSLALAGDEQFF. CDR3 DNA (partial): TGCGCCAGCAGCTTGGCCCTAGCGGGAGATGAG.

For this clone: The read finishes 3 residues shy of the CDR3 end, and the germline J gene is used to complete it. The chain has TRBV19 and TRBJ1-5, with D tentatively TRBD1 (6 bases). Per germline, CDR1 LNHDA and CDR2 SQIVND (reference sequence). Trimming took off 3 bases at V and 0 bases at J, with 12 bases between the two ends. This CDR3 is built from 16 residues. CDR3 residues: CASSIRPGVSNQPQHF. The CDR3 bases that were read are TGTGCCAGTAGTATTCGTCCAGGGGTTAGCAATCAGCCC.

A word on this clone: The read terminates 3 residues before the CDR3 end, so the remaining end is supplied by the germline J gene. The V and J genes are TRBV29-1 and TRBJ2-5, with D possibly matching TRBD1 (6 bases). This CDR3 is 12 amino acids long. CDR1 and CDR2 (germline): SQVTM, ANQGSEA. The CDR3 is CSARGQWGTQYF. The CDR3 bases that were read are TGCAGCGCAAGAGGACAGTGGGGAACC.

As to this clone: The read is 3 residues too short to cover the CDR3 end, so that end is filled in from the germline J gene. The chain recombines TRBV7-2 with TRBJ1-5, with D perhaps TRBD1 (5 bases). Germline CDR1 is SGHTA and CDR2 is FQGNSA. This CDR3 has 14 residues. The DNA read from the CDR3 is TGTGCCAGCAGCTTAGCGCAGGGCCGGTATCCC. Translating it yields CASSLAQGRYP. The whole CDR3 sequence is CASSLAQGRYPQHF.

CDR3: CATKGTVSNQPQHF. The DNA read from the CDR3 is TGTGCCACAAAAGGGACAGTGAGCAATCAGCCC. V is TRBV10-3 and J is TRBJ1-5; 7 bases are shared with TRBD1. The CDR3 is cut off 3 residues early in the read; its end comes from the germline J gene. Germline-derived CDR1 and CDR2 are ENHRY and SYGVKD. V shed 10 bases and J 1 base; nucleotides not matched to a gene: 7. The length of the CDR3 is 14 residues.

Comment on this clone: Read coverage stops 3 residues before the CDR3 terminus; the germline J gene supplies the remainder. The chain recombines TRBV5-1 with TRBJ1-2; the match to TRBD1 covers 7 bases. Per germline, CDR1 SGHRS and CDR2 YFSETQ. CDR3 length: 15 amino acids. V lost 4 bases, J lost 6 bases, and 12 bases stayed unmatched. CDR3 bases read: TGCGCCAGCAGCCCAACGAACAGGGGTGGCCATGGC. It codes for CASSPTNRGGHG. The entire CDR3 protein is CASSPTNRGGHGYTF. The full variable domain, in which reference TRBV5-1 and TRBJ1-2 provide the parts outside the CDR3, is KAGVTQTPRYLIKTRGQQVTLSCSPISGHRSVSWYQQTPGQGLQFLFEYFSETQRNKGNFPGRFSGRQFSNSRSEMNVSTLELGDSALYLCASSPTNRGGHGYTFGSGTRLTVV.

Notes on this clone: The junction and the germline gene differ at one end; a read error may be behind it. Read coverage stops 3 residues before the CDR3 terminus; the germline J gene supplies the remainder. Distinct nucleotide sequences in the sample also encode this CDR3. The chain is built from TRBV6-7 and TRBJ1-2; 9 nucleotides agree with TRBD1. TRBV6-7 is an open reading frame, and its role is uncertain. The CDR3 spans 13 residues. The CDR3 bases that were read are TGTGCCAGCAGTCTCGGGACAGGGAATGGA. It translates to CASSLGTGNG. The whole CDR3 protein reads CASSLGTGNGYTF.

A remark on this clone: From the germline J gene comes the end of the CDR3, since the read stops 3 residues before it. The chain uses TRBV5-4 and TRBJ2-2; D is perhaps TRBD2 (5 bases). The CDR3 contains 15 residues. Germline V gives CDR1 SGHNT, CDR2 YYREEE (reference sequence). V dropped 3 bases and J dropped 0 bases, with 9 bases sitting between them. The CDR3 reads CASSSSGTNTGELFF. The DNA read from the CDR3 is TGTGCCAGCAGCTCATCGGGGACGAACACCGGGGAG.

A note on this clone: From the germline J gene comes the end of the CDR3, since the read stops 3 residues before it. The V call is TRBV7-8, the J call TRBJ1-2; 8 bases align to TRBD1. The CDR3 contains 13 residues. The V gene end was trimmed by 5 bases and the J gene end by 4 bases; junction bases not matched to a gene: 3. Germline CDR1 is SGHVS and CDR2 is FQNEAQ. Incomplete CDR3 DNA: TGTGCCAGCAGCAGGGACAGGCTCTATGGC. Encoded protein: CASSRDRLYG. The complete CDR3 protein is CASSRDRLYGYTF. Drawing the rest from reference TRBV7-8 and TRBJ1-2, the complete variable domain is GAGVSQSPRYKVAKRGQDVALRCDPISGHVSLFWYQQALGQGPEFLTYFQNEAQLDKSGLPSDRFFAERPEGSVSTLKIQRTQQEDSAVYLCASSRDRLYGYTFGSGTRLTVV.

Concerning this clone itself: Compared with germline, one end of the junction differs, possibly owing to a read error. The read gets to within 3 residues of the CDR3 end, and the germline J gene fills in the rest. V usage is TRBV4-1 and J usage is TRBJ2-3; 12 nucleotides align to TRBD1. Germline CDR1 reads MGHRA; CDR2 reads YSYEKL. The CDR3 length is 16 residues. CDR3 bases read: TGCACCAGCAACCAGGGACAGGGGGCAAGGAATCAGCCG. This gives the protein CTSNQGQGARNQP. The CDR3 reads in full as CTSNQGQGARNQPQYF.

Regarding this clone: Coverage ceases 3 residues before the CDR3 finishes, and the germline J gene fills in the end. The chain couples TRBV12-3 or TRBV12-4 to TRBJ2-3; 7 nucleotides match TRBD2. The CDR3 is 14 residues long. CDR3 in amino acids: CASSKNGGEETQYF. The CDR3 DNA, read in part, is TGTGCCAGCAGTAAAAATGGGGGGGAAGAGACG.

In regard to this clone: The read falls 3 residues short of the CDR3 end, and the missing part is taken from the germline J gene. The chain has TRBV7-2 and TRBJ2-1; D possibly corresponds to TRBD2 (6 bases). Looked up from germline, CDR1 is SGHTA and CDR2 is FQGNSA. V was trimmed by 6 bases and J by 9 bases, leaving 18 bases between them. CDR3 size: 14 residues. The CDR3 sequence is CASRRGTSSGEQFF. CDR3 bases read: TGTGCCAGCAGACGCGGGACTTCATCGGGTGAG.

In the case of this clone: The read gets to within 3 residues of the CDR3 end, and the germline J gene fills in the rest. The V gene is TRBV19, the J gene TRBJ2-3; TRBD1 aligns across 8 bases. Germline values: CDR1 LNHDA, CDR2 SQIVND (reference sequence). The CDR3 consists of 14 residues. The CDR3 loop reads CASSSGQGQETQYF. Partial CDR3 DNA: TGTGCCAGTAGTAGCGGACAGGGCCAAGAGACG.

For this clone: From the germline J gene comes the end of the CDR3, since the read stops 3 residues before it. The chain uses TRBV5-1 and TRBJ1-3, with D unresolved. Trimming took off 10 bases at V and 1 base at J, with 24 bases between the two ends. Germline V gene data show CDR1 as SGHRS and CDR2 as YFSETQ. The CDR3 contains 17 residues. This chain's CDR3 is CAGCKDFSSSSGNTIYF. The DNA read from the CDR3 is TGCGCCGGCTGTAAGGACTTTTCATCTTCTTCTGGAAACACC.

Worth noting for this clone: The CDR3 goes on 3 residues after the read ends, and that part is filled in from the germline J gene. The chain carries TRBV13 and TRBJ2-1, with D tentatively TRBD1 (6 bases). V shed 5 bases and J shed 8 bases, with 19 bases lying between them. Germline loops: CDR1 PRHDT, CDR2 FYEKMQ (reference sequence). The CDR3 runs 15 residues. The sequenced CDR3 bases are TGTGCCAGCAGCATCACGCGACCTGGGGGCGATGAG. Translating gives CASSITRPGGDE. The full-length CDR3 reads as CASSITRPGGDEQFF.